These T cell receptor beta chains were read from a single sample in a study of shared clonotypes between healthy human individuals. Profiling relied on immunoSEQ multiplex PCR, and the TCRdb table lists in-frame clones only, not all of them. The table lists about 800,000 clones, just over 95% of them singletons, with over 0.2% in the top ten. The sequenced sample was naive CD8+ T cells sorted from blood. Receptor source: a man in his thirties or forties in good health. Each CDR3 is given with its conserved first and last residue. Fields, in order: clone size, D gene, J gene, V gene, CDR3 protein, CDR3 DNA. D genes are given only for firm matches. Size is stated for part of the rows, as once, few or many counts, or as a class when the clone is expanded.

size: -; D: -; J: TRBJ2-7; V: TRBV5-6; CDR3: CASSFGGSYEQYF; DNA: TGTGCCAGCAGCTTTGGGGGAAGCTACGAGCAGTACTTC
size: -; D: TRBD1; J: TRBJ2-1; V: TRBV5-6; CDR3: CASSLVLRTGLNEQFF; DNA: TGTGCCAGCAGCTTGGTTCTCAGGACAGGTCTTAATGAGCAGTTCTTC
size: -; D: TRBD1; J: TRBJ2-7; V: TRBV7-6; CDR3: CASSFSDGQGTGEQYF; DNA: TGTGCCAGCAGCTTTTCTGACGGACAGGGAACCGGCGAGCAGTACTTC
size: -; D: TRBD1; J: TRBJ1-1; V: TRBV5-5; CDR3: CASSPRTGRDTEAFF; DNA: TGTGCCAGCAGCCCCAGGACAGGGAGGGACACTGAAGCTTTCTTT
size: -; D: TRBD2; J: TRBJ2-5; V: TRBV28; CDR3: CASSFGREGPRETQYF; DNA: TGTGCCAGCAGTTTTGGGCGGGAGGGCCCTCGGGAGACCCAGTACTTC
size: few; D: -; J: TRBJ1-2; V: TRBV2; CDR3: CASKAANNYGYTF; DNA: TGTGCCAGCAAGGCGGCGAACAACTATGGCTACACCTTC
size: -; D: -; J: TRBJ2-1; V: TRBV19; CDR3: CASMERYNEQFF; DNA: TGTGCCAGTATGGAGAGATACAATGAGCAGTTCTTC
size: -; D: TRBD1; J: TRBJ2-1; V: TRBV28; CDR3: CASSVTGADYNEQFF; DNA: TGTGCCAGCAGTGTGACAGGGGCGGACTACAATGAGCAGTTCTTC
size: -; D: TRBD1; J: TRBJ1-2; V: TRBV7-2; CDR3: CAVRTGFFGYTF; DNA: TGTGCGGTCCGGACAGGGTTTTTTGGCTACACCTTC
size: -; D: TRBD2; J: TRBJ2-1; V: TRBV29-1; CDR3: CSGGREGPNEQFF; DNA: TGCAGTGGGGGGCGGGAGGGCCCCAATGAGCAGTTCTTC
size: -; D: -; J: TRBJ1-5; V: TRBV5-8; CDR3: CASSRTEFSNQPQHF; DNA: TGTGCCAGCAGCCGAACAGAGTTTAGCAATCAGCCCCAGCATTTT
size: -; D: -; J: TRBJ1-4; V: TRBV7-9; CDR3: CASSSGQQNEKLFF; DNA: TGTGCCAGCAGTTCGGGACAACAAAATGAAAAACTGTTTTTT
size: -; D: -; J: TRBJ2-7; V: TRBV7-7; CDR3: CASGLRRVFYEQYF; DNA: TGTGCCAGCGGCCTCCGAAGGGTTTTTTACGAGCAGTACTTC
size: -; D: -; J: TRBJ2-1; V: TRBV14; CDR3: CASSQVAPEQFF; DNA: TGTGCCAGCAGCCAAGTTGCACCTGAGCAGTTCTTC
size: once; D: -; J: TRBJ2-7; V: TRBV5-4; CDR3: CASSSGQFPIYEQYF; DNA: TGTGCCAGCAGCTCAGGACAGTTCCCAATCTACGAGCAGTACTTC
size: -; D: -; J: TRBJ2-7; V: TRBV29-1; CDR3: CSATGYYEQYF; DNA: TGCAGCGCCACAGGGTACTACGAGCAGTACTTC
size: -; D: -; J: TRBJ2-5; V: TRBV29-1; CDR3: CSAATQGGETQYF; DNA: TGCAGCGCAGCAACACAGGGTGGGGAGACCCAGTACTTC
size: once; D: TRBD2; J: TRBJ2-2; V: TRBV6-6; CDR3: CASSVGLEATGELFF; DNA: TGTGCCAGCAGTGTGGGACTAGAGGCCACCGGGGAGCTGTTTTTT
size: -; D: TRBD2; J: TRBJ2-1; V: TRBV2; CDR3: CASSERLAGFNEQFF; DNA: TGTGCCAGCAGTGAAAGGCTAGCGGGTTTCAATGAGCAGTTCTTC
size: -; D: TRBD1; J: TRBJ2-3; V: TRBV11-2; CDR3: CASSFGGQDLTNTQYF; DNA: TGTGCCAGCAGCTTCGGGGGACAGGACCTAACGAATACGCAGTATTTT
size: -; D: -; J: TRBJ2-7; V: TRBV7-8; CDR3: CASSLVASFDLPVEQYF; DNA: TGTGCCAGCAGCTTAGTGGCTAGTTTCGATCTCCCGGTCGAGCAGTACTTC
size: -; D: -; J: TRBJ1-1; V: TRBV11-2; CDR3: CASSLDPNTEAFF; DNA: TGTGCCAGCAGCTTAGATCCGAACACTGAAGCTTTCTTT
size: -; D: TRBD1; J: TRBJ1-1; V: TRBV5-1; CDR3: CASSLARTGNTEAFF; DNA: TGCGCCAGCAGCTTGGCCCGGACAGGGAACACTGAAGCTTTCTTT
size: -; D: TRBD1; J: TRBJ2-5; V: TRBV29-1; CDR3: CSVGAPGQGETQYF; DNA: TGCAGCGTTGGTGCGCCGGGACAGGGTGAGACCCAGTACTTC
size: -; D: -; J: TRBJ2-1; V: TRBV27; CDR3: CASSFGLTGPKQFF; DNA: TGTGCCAGCAGTTTTGGCCTTACGGGACCCAAGCAGTTCTTC
size: -; D: -; J: TRBJ2-7; V: TRBV7-9; CDR3: CASSLVSGDNEQYF; DNA: TGTGCCAGCAGCTTAGTCTCAGGGGACAACGAGCAGTACTTC
size: -; D: -; J: TRBJ2-3; V: TRBV28; CDR3: CASRSLALRTDTQYF; DNA: TGTGCCAGCAGGTCATTAGCTCTCCGCACAGATACGCAGTATTTT
size: -; D: TRBD1; J: TRBJ1-4; V: TRBV7-9; CDR3: CASSFRDRGDNEKLFF; DNA: TGTGCCAGCAGCTTTCGGGACAGGGGAGACAATGAAAAACTGTTTTTT
size: -; D: -; J: TRBJ1-4; V: TRBV11-2; CDR3: CASSSSGSTNEKLFF; DNA: TGTGCCAGCAGCTCCTCAGGGTCCACTAATGAAAAACTGTTTTTT
size: once; D: TRBD2; J: TRBJ2-3; V: TRBV27; CDR3: CASGRGLAGTDTQYF; DNA: TGTGCCAGCGGTCGGGGACTAGCGGGCACAGATACGCAGTATTTT
size: -; D: -; J: TRBJ2-1; V: TRBV5-1; CDR3: CASTARYNEQFF; DNA: TGCGCCAGCACCGCCCGGTACAATGAGCAGTTCTTC
size: once; D: -; J: TRBJ2-7; V: TRBV25-1; CDR3: CASSGPGEQYF; DNA: TGTGCCAGCAGTGGACCTGGGGAGCAGTACTTC
size: -; D: -; J: TRBJ1-1; V: TRBV4-1; CDR3: CASSQRAGANTEAFF; DNA: TGCGCCAGCAGCCAGAGGGCAGGGGCGAACACTGAAGCTTTCTTT
size: -; D: TRBD2; J: TRBJ2-2; V: TRBV5-1; CDR3: CASYGSGSTNTGELFF; DNA: TGCGCCAGCTACGGTAGCGGGAGCACTAACACCGGGGAGCTGTTTTTT
size: once; D: -; J: TRBJ2-7; V: TRBV25-1; CDR3: CASSVQAPGEQYF; DNA: TGTGCCAGCAGTGTCCAGGCCCCCGGCGAGCAGTACTTC
size: -; D: -; J: TRBJ2-3; V: TRBV7-9; CDR3: CASSLVLPTDTQYF; DNA: TGTGCCAGCAGCTTAGTATTACCCACAGATACGCAGTATTTT
size: -; D: -; J: TRBJ2-7; V: TRBV27; CDR3: CASRGGEGYEQYF; DNA: TGTGCCAGCAGGGGGGGAGAAGGCTACGAGCAGTACTTC